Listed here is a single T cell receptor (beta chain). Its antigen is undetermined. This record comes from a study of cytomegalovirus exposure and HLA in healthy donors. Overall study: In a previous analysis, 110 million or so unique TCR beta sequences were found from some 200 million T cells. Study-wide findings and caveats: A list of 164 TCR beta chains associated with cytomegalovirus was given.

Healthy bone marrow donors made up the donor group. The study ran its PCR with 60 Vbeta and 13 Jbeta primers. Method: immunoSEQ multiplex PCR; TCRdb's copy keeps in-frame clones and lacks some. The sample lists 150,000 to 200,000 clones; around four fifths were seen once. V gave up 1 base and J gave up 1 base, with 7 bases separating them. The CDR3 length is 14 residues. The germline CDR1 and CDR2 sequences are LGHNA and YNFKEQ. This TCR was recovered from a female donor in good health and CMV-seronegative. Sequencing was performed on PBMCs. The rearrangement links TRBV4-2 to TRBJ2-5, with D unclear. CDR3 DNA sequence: TGTGCCAGCAGCCAAGCGAGACTCCAAGAGACCCAGTACTTC. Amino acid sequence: CASSQARLQETQYF.